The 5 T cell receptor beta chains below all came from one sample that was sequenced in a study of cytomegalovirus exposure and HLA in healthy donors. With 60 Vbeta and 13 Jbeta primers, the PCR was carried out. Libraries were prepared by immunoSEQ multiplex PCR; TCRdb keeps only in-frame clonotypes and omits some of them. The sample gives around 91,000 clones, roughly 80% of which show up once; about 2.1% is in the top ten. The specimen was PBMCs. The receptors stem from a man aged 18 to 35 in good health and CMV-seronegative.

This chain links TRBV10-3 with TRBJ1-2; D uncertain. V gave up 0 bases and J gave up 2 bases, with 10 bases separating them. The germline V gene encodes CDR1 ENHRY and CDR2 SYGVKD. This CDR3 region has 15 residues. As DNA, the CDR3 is TGTGCCATCAGTGAGTCGCAGCGAGGGAACTATGGCTACACCTTC. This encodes CAISESQRGNYGYTF.

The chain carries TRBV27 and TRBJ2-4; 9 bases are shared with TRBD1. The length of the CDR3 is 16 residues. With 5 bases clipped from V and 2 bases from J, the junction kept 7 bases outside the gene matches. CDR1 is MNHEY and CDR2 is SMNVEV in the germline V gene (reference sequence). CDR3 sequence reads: CASSLGTGRPKNIQYF. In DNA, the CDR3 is TGTGCCAGCAGTCTCGGGACAGGGAGGCCCAAAAACATTCAGTACTTC.

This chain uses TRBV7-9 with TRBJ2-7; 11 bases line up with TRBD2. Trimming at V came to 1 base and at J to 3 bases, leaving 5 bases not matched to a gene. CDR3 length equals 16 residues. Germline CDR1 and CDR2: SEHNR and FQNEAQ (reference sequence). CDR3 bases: TGTGCCAGCAGCTTAGACTTGGGGACTAGCGGCTACGAGCAGTACTTC. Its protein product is CASSLDLGTSGYEQYF.

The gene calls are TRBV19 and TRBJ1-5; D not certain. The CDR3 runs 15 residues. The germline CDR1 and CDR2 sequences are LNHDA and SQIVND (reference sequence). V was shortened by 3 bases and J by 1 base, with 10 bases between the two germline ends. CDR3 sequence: CASSIVSISNQPQHF. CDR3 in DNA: TGTGCCAGTAGTATCGTCAGTATCAGCAATCAGCCCCAGCATTTT.

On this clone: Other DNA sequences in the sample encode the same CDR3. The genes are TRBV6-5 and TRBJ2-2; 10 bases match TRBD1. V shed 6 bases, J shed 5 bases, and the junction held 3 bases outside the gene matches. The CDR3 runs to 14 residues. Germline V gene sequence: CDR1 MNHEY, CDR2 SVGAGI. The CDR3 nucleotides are TGTGCCAGCAGCCGGGACAGGGGTACCGGGGAGCTGTTTTTT. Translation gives CASSRDRGTGELFF.